This TCR beta chain was sequenced in a study of shared clonotypes between healthy human individuals. Study-wide context: CD8 memory received one plate per donor, CD8 naive two, CD4 memory three and CD4 naive three. General study findings and limits: The represented genetic and exposure-history diversity was limited by the small number of donors.

Sequencing used immunoSEQ multiplex PCR; TCRdb keeps in-frame clones, though not all of them. The profile shows 600,000 to 700,000 clones, around four fifths of them singletons. This clone was picked up a small number of times. Antigen unknown. Germline trimming cut 8 bases from V and 3 bases from J; bases unmatched to any gene: 0. There are 11 residues in the CDR3. Germline values: CDR1 SNHLY, CDR2 FYNNEI. Participating donors were healthy, HIV-negative adults free of recent acute infections or vaccinations. The clonotype was recovered from a woman between 25 and 40 years old in good health. The specimen was memory CD4+ T cells sorted from blood. The subset denotes: CD45RA-negative fraction. This chain uses TRBV2 with TRBJ1-2; 7 nucleotides line up with TRBD1. This CDR3 is CASGTDYGYTF. The DNA for the CDR3 is TGTGCCAGCGGGACAGACTATGGCTACACCTTC.